This T cell receptor beta chain came from a study of blood T cell repertoires in COVID-19. Whole-study context: In each case, the material was cDNA or gDNA derived from T cells, B-cell-depleted T cells, or PBMCs.

CDR1 and CDR2 from the germline V gene are DFQATT and SNEGSKA (reference sequence). V was shortened by 3 bases and J by 6 bases, with 10 bases between the two germline ends. The CDR3 length is 12 residues. Grouping used clinical history reported by participants in a survey and questionnaire. Before being deemed recovered, Cohort 3 donors had two negative PCRs, clearance, or symptom resolution. As originally analysed: Nucleated cell number was recorded as an estimate derived from reference gene primer amplification. TCRdb's copy holds only in-frame clones and misses some; the assay was immunoSEQ multiplex PCR. The V and J calls and clone size were taken over from that table, and D and trimming were inferred from the DNA. The profile shows about 180,000 clones, approximately 85% of them singletons.

The V call is TRBV20-1, the J call TRBJ2-3; no clear D. The receptor was isolated from a man aged 40-49 years who had recovered from COVID-19. Sequencing used PBMCs or T cells enriched from blood (not recorded which). The CDR3 DNA reads as TGCAGTGCTAGTCCCAGCGTTGATACGCAGTATTTT. Its translation is CSASPSVDTQYF.